There are many counts of the clone carrying this T cell receptor (beta chain). As yet, its antigen is unknown. Trimming removed 2 bases from V and 1 base from J, with 11 bases in between. The CDR3 consists of 14 residues. The germline CDR1 and CDR2 sequences are DFQATT and SNEGSKA (reference sequence). This sample is drawn from a study of post-analysis software for immune sequencing data. In the study overall: Included courses were relapsing-remitting and secondary progressive multiple sclerosis; progressive-relapsing multiple sclerosis was also included.

Unique molecular identifiers featured in each of the TCR beta cDNA libraries. Yield was roughly 0.5 million cDNA molecules from around 1 to 10 million T cells. Via MiXCR, TCRdb re-called the PCR reads, giving one row per CDR3 protein. This table has about 820,000 distinct CDR3 sequences, roughly 50% appearing once. General study findings and limits: Elevated frequency relative to controls characterized four to six TRBV segments in patients, TRBV5-6, TRBV5-1 and TRBV20-1 among them. Analysis by F measure revealed that same-batch samples clustered strongly together. When compared against controls, multiple sclerosis patients showed significantly lower normalized Chao1 diversity.

The sample taken for sequencing was blood. The chain employs TRBV20-1 and TRBJ2-5; D tentatively reads TRBD1 or TRBD2 (5 bases each). The source of this sequence is a girl between 10 and 17 years old with multiple sclerosis. DNA for the CDR3: TGCAGTGCTAGACGATCCGGGACCCAAGAGACCCAGTACTTC. Its protein product is CSARRSGTQETQYF.